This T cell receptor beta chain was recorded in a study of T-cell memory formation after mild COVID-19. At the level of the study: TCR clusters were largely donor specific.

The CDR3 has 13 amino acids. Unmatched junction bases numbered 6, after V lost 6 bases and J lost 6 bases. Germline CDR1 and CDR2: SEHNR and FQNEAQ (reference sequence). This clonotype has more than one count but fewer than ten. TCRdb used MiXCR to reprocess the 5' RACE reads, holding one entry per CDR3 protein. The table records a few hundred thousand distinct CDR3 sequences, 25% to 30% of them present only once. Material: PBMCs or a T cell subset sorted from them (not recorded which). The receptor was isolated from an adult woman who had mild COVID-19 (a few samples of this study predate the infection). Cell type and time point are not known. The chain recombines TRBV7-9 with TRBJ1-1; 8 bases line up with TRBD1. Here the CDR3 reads CASRGPGGSEAFF. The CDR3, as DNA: TGTGCCAGCAGGGGACCAGGGGGCTCTGAAGCTTTCTTT.